This entry lists 8 T cell receptor beta chains sequenced from one sample in a study of CD8 T cells in ankylosing spondylitis. TCRdb re-called the 5' RACE reads with MiXCR, one entry per CDR3 protein. The sample has 35,000 to 50,000 distinct CDR3 sequences; approximately 10% are singletons. Input material: blood, either unsorted or a sorted T cell fraction (not recorded which). The source is a male donor with ankylosing spondylitis or in good health (not recorded which).

In the case of this clonotype: A read error is possible here, since a much larger clone lies one base away. J is TRBJ1-1 and V is TRBV12-3 or TRBV12-4; 7 positions agree with TRBD1. The CDR3 runs 13 residues. CDR3 DNA: TGTGCCGGCAGTGGGACAGCACACACTGAAGCTTTCTTT. Translation: CAGSGTAHTEAFF.

This clonotype was detected many times. The gene calls are TRBV28 and TRBJ1-4; D gene unclear. The CDR3 is made up of 16 amino acids. Trimming cost V 1 base and J 4 bases, with 13 bases left between them. CDR1 MDHEN and CDR2 SYDVKM come from the germline V gene. CDR3: CASSLLDGQRNEKLFF. CDR3 nucleotide sequence: TGTGCCAGCAGTTTATTAGACGGGCAGCGTAATGAAAAACTGTTTTTT.

This clonotype was counted at least ten times. This sequence joins TRBV7-9 and TRBJ2-2; D not certain. Germline V gene sequence: CDR1 SEHNR, CDR2 FQNEAQ (reference sequence). The CDR3 is 16 residues long. V shed 5 bases and J shed 8 bases, with 21 bases lying between them. CDR3 sequence (DNA): TGTGCCAGCAGCCCAAGTCGAACGGGCCGGTTAGGGGAGCTGTTTTTT. This codes for CASSPSRTGRLGELFF. Full variable domain (missing parts from reference TRBV7-9 and TRBJ2-2): DTGVSQNPRHKITKRGQNVTFRCDPISEHNRLYWYRQTLGQGPEFLTYFQNEAQLEKSRLLSDRFSAERPKGSFSTLEIQRTEQGDSAMYLCASSPSRTGRLGELFFGEGSRLTVL.

This clonotype was observed many times. The chain combines TRBV21-1 with TRBJ2-2; TRBD1 is the table's D call, not checked against the DNA. TRBV21-1 is noted as a pseudogene. This CDR3 has 15 residues. The CDR3 loop reads CASSTTVWGTGELFF. The CDR3 coding sequence is TGTGCCAGCAGCACGACAGTGTGGGGGACCGGGGAGCTGTTTTTT.

The chain couples TRBV19 to TRBJ1-1, with D uncertain. This CDR3 is 13 amino acids long. Germline CDR1 reads LNHDA; CDR2 reads SQIVND (reference sequence). Trimming shortened V by 3 bases and J by 1 base, and 6 bases separated the two germline ends. The CDR3 DNA is TGTGCCAGTAGTATGGTGGAGAACACTGAAGCTTTCTTT. It codes for CASSMVENTEAFF.

The chain links TRBV7-2 to TRBJ1-1; D is unresolved. The CDR3 has 13 amino acids. The V end lost 4 bases, the J end lost 5 bases, and 11 bases lay between the germline ends. CDR1 SGHTA and CDR2 FQGNSA come from the germline V gene. CDR3 protein: CASSSRGETEAFF. The CDR3 DNA reads TGTGCCAGCAGCTCGCGGGGAGAGACTGAAGCTTTCTTT.

This clonotype showed up many times. The CDR3 reads CSVRFRGNEQFF. In DNA, the CDR3 is TGCAGCGTCAGGTTTCGGGGCAATGAGCAGTTCTTC. This chain links TRBV29-1 with TRBJ2-1; TRBD2 might be the D (5 bases). This CDR3 region has 12 residues. CDR1 is SQVTM and CDR2 is ANQGSEA in the germline V gene. With 6 bases removed from V and 6 bases from J, the gap between germline ends came to 12 bases.

Details on this clonotype: The junction departs from germline at one end; a sequencing error may be responsible. The rearrangement links TRBV7-2 to TRBJ2-3; D gene ambiguous. Germline V gene data show CDR1 as SGHTA and CDR2 as FQGNSA. The CDR3 sequence is 14 residues long. The CDR3 DNA follows: TGTGTCAGCAGATTAGGACCACCCACAGATACGCAGTATTTT. Protein product: CVSRLGPPTDTQYF.